This TCR beta chain was recovered during a study of T cells after yellow fever vaccination. Study summary: Libraries from low-cell-number fractions were prepared with the SMART-Seq v4 Ultra Low Input RNA kit.

Details on this clonotype: Its specificity is not known.

Study conclusions and caveats: After the booster, 96% of CD4 and 88% of CD8 primary-response clones were re-detected.

Germline V gene sequence: CDR1 SGHVS, CDR2 FQNEAQ. V dropped 1 base and J dropped 7 bases, with 20 bases sitting between them. The CDR3 is 17 residues long. Researchers made TCR cDNA using 5'RACE template switching, and this step added a universal primer site and UMIs. MiXCR, applied by TCRdb to the 5' RACE reads, yields one record per CDR3 protein. The repertoire includes 620,000 or so distinct CDR3 sequences, around 17% of them detected once, and 17% sits in the top ten. This receptor was obtained from a young man who received the YFV17D yellow fever vaccine. Sequencing used PBMCs, obtained about 5 days after the first yellow fever vaccination. V usage is TRBV7-8 and J usage is TRBJ2-1, with a possible D match to TRBD2 (5 bases). DNA for the CDR3: TGTGCCAGCAGCTTAGGTCCGGGGTATATTGGTACGAATGAGCAGTTCTTC. Translating it yields CASSLGPGYIGTNEQFF.